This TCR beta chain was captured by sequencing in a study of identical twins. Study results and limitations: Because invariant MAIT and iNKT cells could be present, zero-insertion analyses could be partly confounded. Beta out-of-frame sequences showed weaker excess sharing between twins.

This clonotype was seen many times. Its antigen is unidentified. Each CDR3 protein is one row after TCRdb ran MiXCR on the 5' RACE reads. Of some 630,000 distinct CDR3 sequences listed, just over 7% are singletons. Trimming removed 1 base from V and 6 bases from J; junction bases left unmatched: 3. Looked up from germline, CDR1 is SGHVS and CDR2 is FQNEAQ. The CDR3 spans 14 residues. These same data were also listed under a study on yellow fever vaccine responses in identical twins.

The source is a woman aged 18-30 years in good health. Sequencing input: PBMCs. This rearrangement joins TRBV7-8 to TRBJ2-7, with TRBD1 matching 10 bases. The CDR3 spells CASSLGQGASEQYF. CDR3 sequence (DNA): TGTGCCAGCAGCTTAGGACAGGGGGCTTCCGAGCAGTACTTC.